The 26 T cell receptor beta chains below all came from one sample that was sequenced in a study of beta chain features in type 1 diabetes. Reverse transcription of all isolated RNA meant that expressed TCRB transcripts were sequenced. Only in-frame clones appear in the TCRdb table, and some are missing; sequencing was by immunoSEQ multiplex PCR. Of about 38,000 clones listed, 64% are singletons. Specimen: Tregs from blood. The receptors here all came from a woman in her thirties in good health.

The chain combines TRBV19 with TRBJ1-5, with 7 bases that match TRBD1. The CDR3 spans 15 residues. Germline V gives CDR1 LNHDA, CDR2 SQIVND (reference sequence). V trimming: 5 bases; J trimming: 7 bases; junction bases outside the gene matches: 11. The CDR3 DNA is TGTGCCAGTAGTGGTAAGGACAGGCGTAGGCAGCCCCAGCATTTT. It codes for CASSGKDRRRQPQHF.

This chain connects TRBV11-2 to TRBJ1-2; unclear D gene. Germline V gene sequence: CDR1 SGHAT, CDR2 FQNNGV. CDR3 size: 12 residues. Trimming cost V 1 base and J 4 bases, with 4 bases left between them. This chain's CDR3 is CASSLASYGYTF. CDR3 nucleotides: TGTGCCAGCAGCTTAGCCAGCTATGGCTACACCTTC.

This clone showed up just a few times. The rearrangement links TRBV25-1 to TRBJ2-7, with 9 bases fitting TRBD2. With V trimmed by 7 bases and J by 2 bases, 12 bases remained unmatched. Germline V CDR1 and CDR2: MGHDK, SYGVNS. This CDR3 is built from 16 residues. CDR3 nucleotide sequence: TGTGCCAGCACCCCCCAAGTGGCTAGCGGGACCTACGAGCAGTACTTC. This translates into CASTPQVASGTYEQYF.

The chain couples TRBV19 to TRBJ2-1, with a weak D call TRBD2 (6 bases). With 3 bases removed from V and 4 bases from J, the gap between germline ends came to 13 bases. The CDR3 length is 15 residues. Per the germline V gene, CDR1 is LNHDA and CDR2 is SQIVND (reference sequence). Written as DNA, the CDR3 is TGTGCCAGTAGTATTGCGGGAAGTGGGTACAATGAGCAGTTCTTC. It specifies CASSIAGSGYNEQFF.

The V and J genes are TRBV10-3 and TRBJ2-1, with D perhaps matching TRBD2 (5 bases). The CDR3 runs to 12 residues. Looked up from germline, CDR1 is ENHRY and CDR2 is SYGVKD. V dropped 6 bases and J dropped 8 bases, with 11 bases sitting between them. CDR3 nucleotides: TGTGCCATCAGGGACTCGCGACATGAGCAGTTCTTC. The encoded protein is CAIRDSRHEQFF.

This clone was counted only a few times. This chain joins TRBV9 and TRBJ1-2; maybe TRBD1 (6 bases). With 0 bases removed from V and 7 bases from J, the gap between germline ends came to 16 bases. The germline V gene has CDR1 SGDLS and CDR2 YYNGEE. This CDR3 spans 15 amino acids. CDR3 sequence reads: CASSVALTGPSGYTF. Here the CDR3 DNA reads TGTGCCAGCAGCGTAGCTCTTACAGGGCCAAGTGGCTACACCTTC.

The chain joins TRBV12-5 to TRBJ2-7; 7 bases align to TRBD2. Germline V gene data show CDR1 as LGHNT and CDR2 as FRNRAP. This CDR3 comprises 17 residues. With V trimmed by 0 bases and J by 4 bases, 12 bases remained unmatched. CDR3 loop: CASGLVHASGIGYEQYF. In nucleotides, the CDR3 is TGTGCTAGTGGTTTGGTACATGCTAGCGGTATTGGTTACGAGCAGTACTTC.

The CDR3 is CASSAGTGNTGELFF. The CDR3 DNA sequence: TGTGCCAGCAGCGCCGGGACAGGGAACACCGGGGAGCTGTTTTTT. The chain recombines TRBV11-3 with TRBJ2-2, with 8 bases aligning to TRBD1. The CDR3 spans 15 residues. In germline, CDR1 is SGHNT, CDR2 YENEEA. With 5 bases clipped from V and 1 base from J, the junction kept 3 bases outside the gene matches.

The chain employs TRBV19 and TRBJ2-7, with D uncertain. The CDR3 is made up of 13 amino acids. CDR1 is LNHDA and CDR2 is SQIVND in the germline V gene (reference sequence). V lost 3 bases and J 0 bases, leaving 6 bases between the germline ends. In nucleotides, the CDR3 is TGTGCCAGTAGTATCCAACTCTCCTACGAGCAGTACTTC. It yields the protein CASSIQLSYEQYF.

This chain uses TRBV5-1 with TRBJ2-5; 12 bases agree with TRBD2. The J call is in doubt because the DNA end fits TRBJ2-7 better. The V gene's germline CDR1 is SGHRS and CDR2 YFSETQ. The CDR3 is made up of 15 amino acids. The DNA of the CDR3 is TGCGCCAGCAGCTCACGGACTAGCGGGAACTACGAGCAGTACTTC. It yields the protein CASSSRTSGNYEQYF.

J is TRBJ2-7 and V is TRBV5-1; 9 bases map to TRBD1. Germline V CDR1 and CDR2: SGHRS, YFSETQ. Trimming took 4 bases from V and 0 from J; bases not matched to a gene: 8. The CDR3 spans 16 residues. CDR3 in DNA: TGCGCCAGCAGCCCGGGGCTGGGACAGGGCTCCTACGAGCAGTACTTC. Protein product: CASSPGLGQGSYEQYF.

V usage is TRBV18 and J usage is TRBJ2-1; maybe TRBD1 (6 bases). The CDR3 has 16 residues. The germline gives CDR1 KGHSH, CDR2 LQKENI. Trimming left V 0 bases short and J 5 bases short, with 14 bases between. CDR3 loop: CASSPPLTGRDNEQFF. The CDR3 nucleotides are TGTGCCAGCTCACCACCGTTAACAGGGAGAGACAATGAGCAGTTCTTC. Drawing the rest from reference TRBV18 and TRBJ2-1, the complete variable domain is NAGVMQNPRHLVRRRGQEARLRCSPMKGHSHVYWYRQLPEEGLKFMVYLQKENIIDESGMPKERFSAEFPKEGPSILRIQQVVRGDSAAYFCASSPPLTGRDNEQFFGPGTRLTVL.

The chain combines TRBV29-1 with TRBJ2-2; TRBD2 agrees at 7 bases. In germline, CDR1 is SQVTM, CDR2 ANQGSEA. V shed 4 bases and J 4 bases; nucleotides not matched to a gene: 6. The length of the CDR3 is 14 residues. The CDR3 sequence is CSVGGGSGTGELFF. The DNA for the CDR3 is TGCAGCGTTGGGGGCGGGAGCGGCACCGGGGAGCTGTTTTTT.

With respect to this clone: One end of the junction is discordant with germline, which a read error may explain. The chain joins TRBV2 to TRBJ2-1, with a weak D call TRBD2 (7 bases). The germline CDR1 and CDR2 sequences are SNHLY and FYNNEI. This CDR3 has 13 amino acids. The CDR3 here is CASSHSRTGGGLF. CDR3 in DNA: TGTGCCAGCAGTCACTCCAGGACGGGGGGCGGGCTCTTC.

This clone showed up just a few times. The chain recombines TRBV6-5 with TRBJ2-7, with a possible D match to TRBD1 (6 bases). Deletions cut 3 bases from V and 4 bases from J, with 16 bases between. Germline lookup yields CDR1 MNHEY and CDR2 SVGAGI. The CDR3 extends over 15 amino acids. The CDR3 spells CASSYVGAPGYEQYF. CDR3 sequence (DNA): TGTGCCAGCAGTTATGTGGGGGCGCCGGGTTACGAGCAGTACTTC.

The chain recombines TRBV29-1 with TRBJ1-1; D remains ambiguous. Germline CDR1 SQVTM, CDR2 ANQGSEA. This CDR3 spans 13 amino acids. Trimming stripped 8 bases from V and 4 bases from J, with 17 bases between. As DNA, the CDR3 is TGCAGCATATTGAGGGTCGGTAGCACTGAAGCTTTCTTT. As protein: CSILRVGSTEAFF. The whole variable domain, remainder taken from reference TRBV29-1 and TRBJ1-1, is SAVISQKPSRDICQRGTSLTIQCQVDSQVTMMFWYRQQPGQSLTLIATANQGSEATYESGFVIDKFPISRPNLTFSTLTVSNMSPEDSSIYLCSILRVGSTEAFFGQGTRLTVV.

The chain recombines TRBV29-1 with TRBJ2-7, with 9 bases matching TRBD1. Germline V gene data show CDR1 as SQVTM and CDR2 as ANQGSEA. The trim removed 6 bases at V and 4 bases at J, leaving 7 bases unmatched. CDR3 length equals 13 residues. The CDR3 here is CSVCRGQGYEQYF. The CDR3 region has the DNA TGCAGCGTCTGCCGAGGACAGGGGTACGAGCAGTACTTC.

The V and J genes are TRBV7-9 and TRBJ2-5; 9 bases align to TRBD1. The germline V gene has CDR1 SEHNR and CDR2 FQNEAQ (reference sequence). The CDR3 runs to 13 residues. After removal of 4 bases from V and 5 bases from J, the junction contained 2 bases not matched to a gene. The CDR3 bases are TGTGCCAGCAGCTACAGGGGGCCGGAGACCCAGTACTTC. Translation gives CASSYRGPETQYF.

The chain has TRBV6-5 and TRBJ2-7; 7 nucleotides agree with TRBD1. The CDR3 loop spans 13 amino acids. Germline CDR1 is MNHEY and CDR2 is SVGAGI. The V gene end was trimmed by 7 bases and the J gene end by 7 bases; junction bases not matched to a gene: 10. The CDR3 reads CASKWGRGSEQYF. CDR3 in DNA: TGTGCCAGCAAATGGGGCAGGGGGAGTGAGCAGTACTTC.

The chain joins TRBV12-5 to TRBJ2-1; D possibly corresponds to TRBD1 (5 bases). Per the germline V gene, CDR1 is LGHNT and CDR2 is FRNRAP. The ends were cut back, 5 bases at V and 7 bases at J, with 15 bases in the middle. There are 14 residues in the CDR3. This CDR3 reads CASGPPSRENEQFF. The CDR3 DNA follows: TGTGCTAGTGGTCCCCCCTCCAGGGAAAATGAGCAGTTCTTC.

The CDR3 bases are TGTGCCAGCACCCACCCCGGAGGGCCGCGAGCGACAACTGAAGCTTTCTTT. Translated, it gives CASTHPGGPRATTEAFF. V usage is TRBV7-9 and J usage is TRBJ1-1; D not certain. Germline CDR1 reads SEHNR; CDR2 reads FQNEAQ (reference sequence). The V gene lost 7 bases and the J gene lost 5 bases, with 26 bases spanning the gap. The CDR3 has 17 amino acids.

Only a few counts were recorded for this clone. The chain recombines TRBV29-1 with TRBJ2-1; TRBD1 agrees at 7 bases. This CDR3 is built from 15 residues. V lost 7 bases, J lost 3 bases, and 12 bases stayed unmatched. Germline V gene data show CDR1 as SQVTM and CDR2 as ANQGSEA. Written as DNA, the CDR3 is TGCAGCGCCCTATTCGTGACAGGGAGCTACAATGAGCAGTTCTTC. This sequence encodes CSALFVTGSYNEQFF.

The chain uses TRBV7-3 and TRBJ2-1, with D unresolved. Trimming took off 2 bases at V and 4 bases at J, with 9 bases between the two ends. This CDR3 is built from 14 residues. Germline V gene lookup returns CDR1 SGHTA and CDR2 FQGTGA. The CDR3 sequence is CASSLLGRYNEQFF. The CDR3 nucleotides read TGTGCCAGCAGCTTATTGGGCAGATACAATGAGCAGTTCTTC.

CDR3 protein: CASSLEVPGGSDTQYF. CDR3 nucleotide sequence: TGTGCCAGCAGCTTAGAGGTTCCGGGAGGGTCAGATACGCAGTATTTT. V and J are TRBV7-9 and TRBJ2-3; 8 positions match TRBD2. CDR1 is SEHNR, CDR2 FQNEAQ, per germline (reference sequence). V gave up 1 base and J gave up 4 bases; unmatched junction bases: 7. The CDR3 length is 16 residues.

V gene TRBV7-9 combines with J gene TRBJ2-1; tentatively, D is TRBD1 (5 bases). Germline CDR1 reads SEHNR; CDR2 reads FQNEAQ (reference sequence). V was shortened by 5 bases and J by 6 bases, with 14 bases between the two germline ends. The CDR3 contains 14 residues. The CDR3 is CASSPWGGLNEQFF. CDR3 nucleotide sequence: TGTGCCAGCAGCCCCTGGGGCGGCCTCAATGAGCAGTTCTTC.

This clone was observed a few times. This chain joins TRBV7-9 and TRBJ2-1; 8 bases fit TRBD2. Per the germline V gene, CDR1 is SEHNR and CDR2 is FQNEAQ (reference sequence). The CDR3 consists of 19 residues. V gave up 3 bases and J gave up 6 bases; unmatched junction bases: 19. The CDR3, as DNA: TGTGCCAGCAGCTTGGCCTGGACTAGCCTCACTCCCATCGCCAATGAGCAGTTCTTC. Amino acid sequence: CASSLAWTSLTPIANEQFF.